The 9 T cell receptor beta chains below come from one sample, sequenced in a study of early T cells in non-severe SARS-CoV-2 infection listed by TCRdb under 2021. Receptor amplification or capture employed 5' RACE. Sequencer: NextSeq 500. TCRdb reran the public reads through fastp at Q25 and MiXCR, keeping productive beta chains. Duplicate CDR3 protein sequences are folded into a single record with the most common DNA and genes. Within this sample are about 110,000 distinct CDR3 sequences, with 11% of them counted one time only. Clones ranked in the top ten supply about 8% of the sample. Sequenced: whole blood. All receptors come from an adult who was a healthcare worker with PCR-confirmed SARS-CoV-2 infection or an uninfected control (not recorded which).

This clonotype was counted a few times. V is TRBV5-1 and J is TRBJ2-3; D is perhaps TRBD1 (6 bases). V dropped 4 bases and J dropped 2 bases, with 11 bases sitting between them. The germline V gene has CDR1 SGHRS and CDR2 YFSETQ. The CDR3 covers 14 residues. CDR3 sequence: CASSHGGYTDTQYF. The DNA of the CDR3 is TGCGCCAGCAGCCATGGGGGCTACACAGATACGCAGTATTTT.

The gene calls are TRBV7-9 and TRBJ1-1; TRBD1 agrees at 11 bases. The V and J ends lost 5 bases and 4 bases, in that order; junction bases with no gene match: 6. The CDR3 length is 15 residues. The V gene's germline CDR1 is SEHNR and CDR2 FQNEAQ (reference sequence). CDR3 sequence (DNA): TGTGCCAGCAGCGCTGGGACAGGGGGAATCACTGAAGCTTTCTTT. This sequence encodes CASSAGTGGITEAFF.

In this sample, this clonotype turned up a few times. The gene calls are TRBV20-1 and TRBJ2-7; 10 nucleotides agree with TRBD1. The V gene's germline CDR1 is DFQATT and CDR2 SNEGSKA (reference sequence). This CDR3 is 18 amino acids long. V dropped 2 bases and J dropped 4; count of bases not matched to a gene: 17. CDR3: CSARPYADRGLTLYEQYF. The CDR3, as DNA: TGCAGTGCTAGACCCTATGCTGACAGGGGGCTTACCCTTTACGAGCAGTACTTC.

This clonotype was counted at least ten times. V usage is TRBV9 and J usage is TRBJ1-3, with D unclear. The CDR3 is 15 amino acids. In germline, CDR1 is SGDLS, CDR2 YYNGEE. V was pared by 3 bases and J by 3 bases, with 13 bases between. In nucleotides, the CDR3 is TGTGCCAGCAGCGCATTGGACGGATTTGGAAACACCATATATTTT. It encodes CASSALDGFGNTIYF.

This clonotype was counted at least ten times. The V and J genes are TRBV5-4 and TRBJ1-1; the D is unclear. The ends were cut back, 4 bases at V and 6 bases at J, with 7 bases in the middle. The CDR3 runs 11 residues. Germline CDR1 SGHNT, CDR2 YYREEE (reference sequence). CDR3 region: CASSLNAEAFF. The CDR3, as DNA: TGTGCCAGCAGCCTTAACGCTGAAGCTTTCTTT.

This clonotype was counted ten times or more. This rearrangement joins TRBV5-1 to TRBJ2-7; the D is unclear. Germline CDR1 and CDR2: SGHRS and YFSETQ. The CDR3 is made up of 16 amino acids. Trimming removed 7 bases from V and 4 bases from J, with 24 bases in between. The CDR3 protein is CASRDTHGLPAYEQYF. The CDR3 DNA sequence: TGCGCCAGCCGTGATACCCACGGCCTCCCGGCTTACGAGCAGTACTTC.

There are a few counts of this clonotype. The chain employs TRBV6-5 and TRBJ1-1; a weak D match, TRBD1 (5 bases). The CDR3 length is 13 residues. V lost 7 bases to trimming and J lost 10 bases, with 19 bases between them. Germline-derived CDR1 and CDR2 are MNHEY and SVGAGI. The CDR3 loop is CASIRLRDWVAFF. CDR3 DNA sequence: TGTGCCAGCATCAGACTCAGGGATTGGGTAGCTTTCTTT.

Many counts were recorded for this clonotype. The rearrangement links TRBV27 to TRBJ2-1; TRBD2 matches 16 bases. V shed 6 bases and J 0 bases; nucleotides not matched to a gene: 14. The CDR3 is made up of 21 amino acids. Germline assignment: CDR1 MNHEY and CDR2 SMNVEV (reference sequence). This chain's CDR3 is CASSPTRGLAGGSYSYNEQFF. The CDR3 bases are TGTGCCAGCAGCCCAACCCGGGGACTAGCGGGAGGGAGCTACTCCTACAATGAGCAGTTCTTC.

This clonotype was picked up many times. This sequence joins TRBV27 and TRBJ2-1; the match to TRBD2 covers 8 bases. Germline V CDR1 and CDR2: MNHEY, SMNVEV (reference sequence). The CDR3 extends over 13 amino acids. Unmatched junction bases numbered 3, after V lost 3 bases and J lost 8 bases. CDR3 DNA: TGTGCCAGCAGTTTCCGCGGGGGGTATGAGCAGTTCTTC. Protein sequence: CASSFRGGYEQFF.